Each of the 5 T cell receptor beta chains below was sequenced from the same sample in a study of blood T cell repertoires in COVID-19. Repertoires were generated with immunoSEQ multiplex PCR, while TCRdb's copy carries only in-frame clones and drops some. The sample records more than 200,000 clones, 70% to 90% being singletons. Material for sequencing was peripheral blood. These TCRs come from a woman aged 60-70 years with COVID-19, enrolled during active disease.

Notes on this clone: A read error may produce the germline difference seen at one junction end. The chain joins TRBV19 to TRBJ1-2; 8 bases agree with TRBD1. Germline V gene sequence: CDR1 LNHDA, CDR2 SQIVND (reference sequence). The CDR3 loop spans 16 amino acids. The CDR3 region is CASSLDRTGRYYGYTF. The CDR3 nucleotides read TGTGCCAGTAGTCTAGACCGGACAGGGAGATATTATGGCTACACCTTC.

V is TRBV6-5 and J is TRBJ1-5, with a weak D call TRBD1 (6 bases). V lost 4 bases and J 3 bases, leaving 13 bases between the germline ends. Per germline, CDR1 MNHEY and CDR2 SVGAGI. The CDR3 contains 15 residues. The CDR3 here is CASSSGALNNQPQHF. CDR3 nucleotide sequence: TGTGCCAGCAGTTCAGGGGCTTTAAACAATCAGCCCCAGCATTTT.

The V gene is TRBV6-5, the J gene TRBJ1-6; maybe TRBD1 (6 bases). The germline V gene has CDR1 MNHEY and CDR2 SVGAGI. The CDR3 consists of 15 residues. V gave up 6 bases and J gave up 9 bases, with 18 bases separating them. This CDR3 is CASSPDRRKASPLHF. CDR3 bases: TGTGCCAGCAGCCCCGACAGGCGAAAGGCTTCACCCCTCCACTTT.

This clone has a handful of counts. The chain couples TRBV2 to TRBJ1-1, with 8 bases matching TRBD1. V shed 4 bases, J shed 2 bases, and the junction held 3 bases outside the gene matches. The germline CDR1 and CDR2 sequences are SNHLY and FYNNEI. The CDR3 extends over 14 amino acids. For the CDR3, the DNA is TGTGCCAGCAGTGTAGGACAGGGAAACACTGAAGCTTTCTTT. It translates to CASSVGQGNTEAFF.

The genes are TRBV7-8 and TRBJ1-5, with a weak D call TRBD1 (6 bases). The CDR3 length is 15 residues. Per germline, CDR1 SGHVS and CDR2 FQNEAQ. Deletions cut 0 bases from V and 6 bases from J, with 12 bases between. The DNA for the CDR3 is TGTGCCAGCAGCTTAGCTACAGGGTCTGGTCAGCCCCAGCATTTT. As protein: CASSLATGSGQPQHF.